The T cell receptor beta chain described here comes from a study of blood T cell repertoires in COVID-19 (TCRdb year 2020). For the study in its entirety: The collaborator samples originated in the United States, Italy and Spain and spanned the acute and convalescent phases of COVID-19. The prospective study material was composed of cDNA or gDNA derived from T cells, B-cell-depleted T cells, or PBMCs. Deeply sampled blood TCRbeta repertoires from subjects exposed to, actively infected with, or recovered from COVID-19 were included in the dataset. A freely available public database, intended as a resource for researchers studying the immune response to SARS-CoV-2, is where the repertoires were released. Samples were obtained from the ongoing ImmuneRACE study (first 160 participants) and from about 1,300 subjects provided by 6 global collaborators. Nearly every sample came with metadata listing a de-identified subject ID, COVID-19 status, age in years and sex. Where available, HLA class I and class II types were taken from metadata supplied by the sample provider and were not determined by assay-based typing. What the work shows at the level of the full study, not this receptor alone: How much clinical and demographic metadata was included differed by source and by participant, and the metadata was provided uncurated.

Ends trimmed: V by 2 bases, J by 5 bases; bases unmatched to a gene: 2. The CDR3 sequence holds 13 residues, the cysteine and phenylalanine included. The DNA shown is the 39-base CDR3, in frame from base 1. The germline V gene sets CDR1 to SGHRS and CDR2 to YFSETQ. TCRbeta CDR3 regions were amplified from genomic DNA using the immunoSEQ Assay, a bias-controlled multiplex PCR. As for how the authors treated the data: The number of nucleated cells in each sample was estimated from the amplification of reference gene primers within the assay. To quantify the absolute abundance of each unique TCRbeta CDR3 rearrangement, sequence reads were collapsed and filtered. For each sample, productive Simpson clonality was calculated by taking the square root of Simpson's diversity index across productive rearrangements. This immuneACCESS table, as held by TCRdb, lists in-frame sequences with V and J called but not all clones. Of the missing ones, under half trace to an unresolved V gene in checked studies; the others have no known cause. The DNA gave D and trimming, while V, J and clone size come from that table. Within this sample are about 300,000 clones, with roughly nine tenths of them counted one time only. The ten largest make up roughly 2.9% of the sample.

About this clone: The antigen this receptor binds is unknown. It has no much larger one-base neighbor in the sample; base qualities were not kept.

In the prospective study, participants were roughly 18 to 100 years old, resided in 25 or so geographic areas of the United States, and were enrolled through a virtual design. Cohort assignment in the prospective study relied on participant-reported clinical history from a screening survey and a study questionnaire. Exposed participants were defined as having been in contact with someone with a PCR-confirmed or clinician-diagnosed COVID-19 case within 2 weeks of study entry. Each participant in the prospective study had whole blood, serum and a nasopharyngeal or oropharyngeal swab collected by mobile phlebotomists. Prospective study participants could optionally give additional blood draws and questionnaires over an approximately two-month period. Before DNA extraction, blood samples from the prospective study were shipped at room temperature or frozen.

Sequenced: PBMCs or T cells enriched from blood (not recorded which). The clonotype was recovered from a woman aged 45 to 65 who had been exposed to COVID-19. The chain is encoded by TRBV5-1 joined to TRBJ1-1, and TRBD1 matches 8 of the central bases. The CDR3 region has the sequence CASSFDRGTEAFF. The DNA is TGCGCCAGCAGCTTTGACAGGGGAACTGAAGCTTTCTTT.